This TCR beta chain was sequenced in a study of T-cell memory formation after mild COVID-19. Across the study: Largely, the TCR clusters proved donor specific. Study-wide results and caveats: Second-wave clones that peaked on day 37 lacked confirmed SARS-CoV-2 specificity. Contracting CD8+ clones were enriched in EMRA, CD4+ mainly in CM and EM. Pre-infection memory harbored some responding clones, suggesting cross-reactive memory joined.

TCRdb re-analysed the 5' RACE reads in MiXCR, keeping a single row per CDR3 protein. The top ten hold around a quarter of the sample, which has 110,000 to 150,000 distinct CDR3 sequences, 25% seen once. The CDR3 is 14 residues long. V shed 5 bases and J 1 base; nucleotides not matched to a gene: 8. Germline CDR1 and CDR2: DFQATT and SNEGSKA (reference sequence). Details on this clonotype: Its target is unknown.

This sequence was found in an adult woman who had mild COVID-19 (a few samples of this study predate the infection). Cell type and time point are not known. The source material was PBMCs or a T cell subset sorted from them (not recorded which). V and J are TRBV20-1 and TRBJ2-7; 7 bases fit TRBD2. This CDR3 reads CSAAGEGLSYEQYF. In DNA form, the CDR3 reads TGCAGTGCTGCGGGGGAGGGCCTATCCTACGAGCAGTACTTC.